These T cell receptor beta chains were read from a single sample in a study of spatial heterogeneity in lung cancer. Each CDR3 protein is one row after TCRdb ran MiXCR on the 5' RACE reads. The sample contains about 100,000 distinct CDR3 sequences, approximately 4.4% of which appear only once. Sequenced material: lung tumor tissue, taken at surgery. The receptors shown here come from a male donor with early-stage non-small cell lung cancer. CDR3s include the opening cysteine and the closing phenylalanine or tryptophan. Each record gives: CDR3 DNA, CDR3 protein, V gene, clone size, J gene, D gene. The D gene is left open where the match is weak. Not all rows give a size; the values are once, few, many and, for expanded clones, a class.

CDR3 DNA: TGTGCCAGCAGCTTAATGGAGAACACTGAAGCTTTCTTT; CDR3 protein: CASSLMENTEAFF; V gene: TRBV11-2; clone size: many; J gene: TRBJ1-1; D gene: NA
CDR3 DNA: TGTGCCAGCAGCCCCCTAGCGGGAGGGCTAACCGGGGAGCTGTTTTTT; CDR3 protein: CASSPLAGGLTGELFF; V gene: TRBV4-2; clone size: NA; J gene: TRBJ2-2; D gene: TRBD2
CDR3 DNA: TGCAGTGCTTATCCTAGCGGGAGAAGAGATACGCAGTATTTT; CDR3 protein: CSAYPSGRRDTQYF; V gene: TRBV20-1; clone size: few; J gene: TRBJ2-3; D gene: TRBD2
CDR3 DNA: TGTGCCAGCAGTCCGCCAGGGGCAGATACGCAGTATTTT; CDR3 protein: CASSPPGADTQYF; V gene: TRBV28; clone size: NA; J gene: TRBJ2-3; D gene: NA
CDR3 DNA: TGTGCCAGCAGCTCCTTTAGCGGGAGAGATACGCAGTATTTT; CDR3 protein: CASSSFSGRDTQYF; V gene: TRBV11-2; clone size: many; J gene: TRBJ2-3; D gene: TRBD2
CDR3 DNA: TGTGCCAGCAGCTTCACAGGGGGATCTGGAAACACCATATATTTT; CDR3 protein: CASSFTGGSGNTIYF; V gene: TRBV11-2; clone size: NA; J gene: TRBJ1-3; D gene: TRBD1
CDR3 DNA: TGTGCCTGTGACAGGGTCCAAGAGACCCAGTACTTC; CDR3 protein: CACDRVQETQYF; V gene: TRBV30; clone size: NA; J gene: TRBJ2-5; D gene: TRBD1
CDR3 DNA: TGTGCCAGCAGCTTAGAACAGGGACCGGGAACCGGGGAGCTGTTTTTT; CDR3 protein: CASSLEQGPGTGELFF; V gene: TRBV7-7; clone size: many; J gene: TRBJ2-2; D gene: NA
CDR3 DNA: TGCGCCAGCAGCCAAGATTGGGGACTCGGAAACACCATATATTTT; CDR3 protein: CASSQDWGLGNTIYF; V gene: TRBV4-1; clone size: many; J gene: TRBJ1-3; D gene: NA
CDR3 DNA: TGTGCCAGCAGACTAAGGGGCGGCGAGCAGTACTTC; CDR3 protein: CASRLRGGEQYF; V gene: TRBV27; clone size: NA; J gene: TRBJ2-7; D gene: NA
CDR3 DNA: TGTGCCAGCAGTTTAAACGAGAGGGACGAGCAGTACTTC; CDR3 protein: CASSLNERDEQYF; V gene: TRBV12-3/TRBV12-4; clone size: many; J gene: TRBJ2-7; D gene: NA
CDR3 DNA: TGTGCCAGCAGGGAAGGTCCATTAGCCAAAAACATTCAGTACTTC; CDR3 protein: CASREGPLAKNIQYF; V gene: TRBV4-2; clone size: many; J gene: TRBJ2-4; D gene: NA
CDR3 DNA: TGCAGTGCTAGAGATACGCGGAGAGATGAGCAGTTCTTC; CDR3 protein: CSARDTRRDEQFF; V gene: TRBV20-1; clone size: NA; J gene: TRBJ2-1; D gene: NA
CDR3 DNA: TGTGCCAGCAGTTTCAGTCTCTACAATGAGCAGTTCTTC; CDR3 protein: CASSFSLYNEQFF; V gene: TRBV12-3/TRBV12-4; clone size: many; J gene: TRBJ2-1; D gene: NA
CDR3 DNA: TGTGCCAGCAGCAACCTCGCAGGGTCACCCCTCCACTTT; CDR3 protein: CASSNLAGSPLHF; V gene: TRBV7-6; clone size: many; J gene: TRBJ1-6; D gene: NA
CDR3 DNA: TGTGCCAGCTCTCTAAACCGGGACACCCTTGGGGGCATCACTGAAGCTTTCTTT; CDR3 protein: CASSLNRDTLGGITEAFF; V gene: TRBV18; clone size: many; J gene: TRBJ1-1; D gene: NA
CDR3 DNA: TGTGCCAGCAGTCCACGACTAGCGAGGAGCACAGATACGCAGTATTTT; CDR3 protein: CASSPRLARSTDTQYF; V gene: TRBV28; clone size: many; J gene: TRBJ2-3; D gene: TRBD2
CDR3 DNA: TGTGCCATCAGAAAGGGGAGCGGTCAGGGCGGTGAGCAGTTCTTC; CDR3 protein: CAIRKGSGQGGEQFF; V gene: TRBV7-9; clone size: many; J gene: TRBJ2-1; D gene: NA
CDR3 DNA: TGTGCCAGCAGCTTGGTACGGGACACAGATACGCAGTATTTT; CDR3 protein: CASSLVRDTDTQYF; V gene: TRBV5-6; clone size: many; J gene: TRBJ2-3; D gene: NA
CDR3 DNA: TGTGCCAGCAGTTCCTCCCCTCCCCGAATGTACCAAGAGACCCAGTACTTC; CDR3 protein: CASSSSPPRMYQETQYF; V gene: TRBV28; clone size: many; J gene: TRBJ2-5; D gene: NA
CDR3 DNA: TGTGCCAGCAGCTTCGCGGGGGTGACCTACGAGCAGTACTTC; CDR3 protein: CASSFAGVTYEQYF; V gene: TRBV5-5; clone size: many; J gene: TRBJ2-7; D gene: TRBD2
CDR3 DNA: TGTGCCAGCAGTTTATGGTCGGAGACCCAGTACTTC; CDR3 protein: CASSLWSETQYF; V gene: TRBV28; clone size: many; J gene: TRBJ2-5; D gene: NA
CDR3 DNA: TGTGCCAGCAGCCCACTTTGGAGTTTTCATCGCACTGAAGCTTTCTTT; CDR3 protein: CASSPLWSFHRTEAFF; V gene: TRBV7-9; clone size: many; J gene: TRBJ1-1; D gene: NA
CDR3 DNA: TGTGCCAGCAGTGAACGGTGGAATGAGCAGTTCTTC; CDR3 protein: CASSERWNEQFF; V gene: TRBV6-1; clone size: many; J gene: TRBJ2-1; D gene: NA
CDR3 DNA: TGTGCCAGCGGACAGTTAGGCGAGCAGTACTTC; CDR3 protein: CASGQLGEQYF; V gene: TRBV2; clone size: many; J gene: TRBJ2-7; D gene: NA
CDR3 DNA: TGTGCCAGCTCCCACAGGGCCCGTGGGGTCACCGGGGAGCTGTTTTTT; CDR3 protein: CASSHRARGVTGELFF; V gene: TRBV18; clone size: many; J gene: TRBJ2-2; D gene: NA
CDR3 DNA: TGCAGTGCTAGAGAGGGGCAGGGTCTCAATTCACCCCTCCACTTT; CDR3 protein: CSAREGQGLNSPLHF; V gene: TRBV20-1; clone size: many; J gene: TRBJ1-6; D gene: NA
CDR3 DNA: TGTGCCAGCATTGGACAGGAGGGAGGCTACACCTTC; CDR3 protein: CASIGQEGGYTF; V gene: TRBV6-1; clone size: many; J gene: TRBJ1-2; D gene: TRBD1
CDR3 DNA: TGTGCCAGCTCACCACGGGGGGCAACCAATCAGCCCCAGCATTTT; CDR3 protein: CASSPRGATNQPQHF; V gene: TRBV18; clone size: few; J gene: TRBJ1-5; D gene: NA
CDR3 DNA: TGTGCCAGCTCCCCGGGACGTTCTCCGCCCCAGCATTTT; CDR3 protein: CASSPGRSPPQHF; V gene: TRBV27; clone size: many; J gene: TRBJ1-5; D gene: NA
CDR3 DNA: TGCGCCAGCAGCCCCGGACTCTCGAATGAGCAGTTCTTC; CDR3 protein: CASSPGLSNEQFF; V gene: TRBV5-1; clone size: many; J gene: TRBJ2-1; D gene: NA
CDR3 DNA: TGTGCCAGCAGTTACGGAGTATCTGATACGCAGTATTTT; CDR3 protein: CASSYGVSDTQYF; V gene: TRBV6-5; clone size: many; J gene: TRBJ2-3; D gene: NA
CDR3 DNA: TGTGCCAGCAGTTTGGTAGAGAACACCGGGGAGCTGTTTTTT; CDR3 protein: CASSLVENTGELFF; V gene: TRBV28; clone size: NA; J gene: TRBJ2-2; D gene: NA
CDR3 DNA: TGTGCCAGCGGACGGGACAGGGCGTCCTACGAGCAGTACTTC; CDR3 protein: CASGRDRASYEQYF; V gene: TRBV28; clone size: NA; J gene: TRBJ2-7; D gene: TRBD1
CDR3 DNA: TGCGCCAGCAGCTTACTCGGGACAGCTTTAAATACGCAGTATTTT; CDR3 protein: CASSLLGTALNTQYF; V gene: TRBV5-1; clone size: many; J gene: TRBJ2-3; D gene: TRBD1
CDR3 DNA: TGTGCCAGCAGTGCCCCGGACTCCACAGATACGCAGTATTTT; CDR3 protein: CASSAPDSTDTQYF; V gene: TRBV28; clone size: many; J gene: TRBJ2-3; D gene: NA
CDR3 DNA: TGTGCCAGCAGTTACGGGGAGAGGGATGAGCAGTTCTTC; CDR3 protein: CASSYGERDEQFF; V gene: TRBV6-2/TRBV6-3; clone size: many; J gene: TRBJ2-1; D gene: NA